What follows are 23 T cell receptor beta chains derived from one specimen sequenced in a study of cytomegalovirus exposure and HLA in healthy donors. The PCR ran on 60 Vbeta and 13 Jbeta primers. Assay: immunoSEQ multiplex PCR; the TCRdb copy retains only in-frame clones and omits some. This sample yields roughly 150,000 clones, of which over 75% are seen a single time; 1.3% belongs to the top ten. Sequenced material: PBMCs. Source of these receptors: a man aged 50 or older in good health and CMV-seropositive.

The CDR3 sequence: CASSSGTANSPLHF. CDR3 sequence (DNA): TGCGCCAGCAGCTCCGGGACAGCGAATTCACCCCTCCACTTT. The chain recombines TRBV5-1 with TRBJ1-6; 7 bases fit TRBD1. Germline V gene data show CDR1 as SGHRS and CDR2 as YFSETQ. The CDR3 runs 14 residues. With V trimmed by 3 bases and J by 7 bases, 4 bases remained unmatched.

The CDR3 protein is CASSLSDNEQFF. CDR3 bases: TGTGCCAGCAGCTTGTCAGACAATGAGCAGTTCTTC. This chain links TRBV5-6 with TRBJ2-1; D gene uncertain. V shed 1 base and J shed 5 bases, with 4 bases lying between them. The CDR3 is 12 amino acids. Germline assignment: CDR1 SGHDT and CDR2 YYEEEE.

The chain links TRBV5-1 to TRBJ1-1; D gene unclear. V lost 2 bases, J lost 6 bases, and 14 bases lay in between. This CDR3 has 14 residues. Germline values: CDR1 SGHRS, CDR2 YFSETQ. CDR3 in DNA: TGCGCCAGCAGCTTAGACATTTCCGGCGCTGAAGCTTTCTTT. As protein: CASSLDISGAEAFF.

This chain joins TRBV19 and TRBJ1-5, with TRBD1 matching over 10 bases. V was clipped by 6 bases and J by 2 bases; unmatched bases: 7. CDR3 length equals 16 residues. Germline lookup yields CDR1 LNHDA and CDR2 SQIVND (reference sequence). CDR3 nucleotides: TGTGCCAGTAGGTCCCGGGACAGGGGAGGCAATCAGCCCCAGCATTTT. It codes for CASRSRDRGGNQPQHF.

V usage is TRBV5-4 and J usage is TRBJ2-7; 10 bases line up with TRBD1. Trimming cost V 5 bases and J 2 bases; bases outside gene matches: 10. Germline values: CDR1 SGHNT, CDR2 YYREEE (reference sequence). This CDR3 region has 16 residues. For the CDR3, the DNA is TGTGCCAGCAGTTTGCCGCCGGGACAGGGGACCTACGAGCAGTACTTC. Its protein is CASSLPPGQGTYEQYF.

This sequence joins TRBV29-1 and TRBJ2-3; 10 bases match TRBD2. With V trimmed by 8 bases and J by 0 bases, 8 bases remained unmatched. In germline, CDR1 is SQVTM, CDR2 ANQGSEA. This CDR3 has 15 residues. CDR3 DNA: TGCAGCATTACCCTTAGCGGGAGGAGCACAGATACGCAGTATTTT. Amino acid sequence: CSITLSGRSTDTQYF.

The chain has TRBV18 and TRBJ2-1; TRBD1 agrees at 7 bases. Germline-derived CDR1 and CDR2 are KGHSH and LQKENI. J was trimmed by 9 bases and V by 4 bases; bases with no gene match: 12. The CDR3 is 15 residues long. This chain's CDR3 is CASSLRQGDVSEQFF. CDR3 coding DNA: TGTGCCAGCTCACTTCGACAGGGCGATGTAAGTGAGCAGTTCTTC. The full variable domain, with the rest looked up from reference TRBV18 and TRBJ2-1, is NAGVMQNPRHLVRRRGQEARLRCSPMKGHSHVYWYRQLPEEGLKFMVYLQKENIIDESGMPKERFSAEFPKEGPSILRIQQVVRGDSAAYFCASSLRQGDVSEQFFGPGTRLTVL.

The chain recombines TRBV6-6 with TRBJ1-4; the D gene is possibly TRBD1 (5 bases). Per germline, CDR1 MNHNY and CDR2 SVGAGI (reference sequence). The CDR3 contains 14 residues. V lost 4 bases and J 4 bases, leaving 10 bases between the germline ends. CDR3 protein: CASSSRQNNEKLFF. In DNA, the CDR3 is TGTGCCAGCAGTTCCCGACAGAATAATGAAAAACTGTTTTTT.

The V call is TRBV6-5, the J call TRBJ2-7; 7 positions match TRBD1. V lost 6 bases to trimming and J lost 0 bases; unmatched junction nucleotides: 5. Germline assignment: CDR1 MNHEY and CDR2 SVGAGI. The CDR3 covers 14 residues. The CDR3 coding sequence is TGTGCCAGCAGCTTCGACAGGGCCTCCTACGAGCAGTACTTC. Protein: CASSFDRASYEQYF.

The rearrangement joins TRBV5-1 to TRBJ1-3; D might be TRBD1 (6 bases). The CDR3 contains 15 residues. Trimming shortened V by 3 bases and J by 0 bases, and 10 bases separated the two germline ends. Per germline, CDR1 SGHRS and CDR2 YFSETQ. The chain's CDR3 is CASSWDITSGNTIYF. CDR3 nucleotides: TGCGCCAGCAGCTGGGACATTACCTCTGGAAACACCATATATTTT.

The V gene is TRBV7-3, the J gene TRBJ2-2; D perhaps matches TRBD2 (6 bases). Looked up from germline, CDR1 is SGHTA and CDR2 is FQGTGA. The CDR3 has 14 amino acids. V was trimmed by 5 bases and J by 7 bases, leaving 14 bases between them. CDR3 nucleotides: TGTGCCAGCAGCGAACTCGGGAGCGGCGGGGAGCTGTTTTTT. Translation: CASSELGSGGELFF.

The CDR3 here is CASSLGREAFF. The CDR3 DNA is TGTGCCAGCAGCTTAGGGAGAGAAGCTTTCTTT. The rearrangement links TRBV7-9 to TRBJ1-1; D remains ambiguous. Germline V gene sequence: CDR1 SEHNR, CDR2 FQNEAQ (reference sequence). Trimming pared 1 base from V and 8 bases from J, leaving 5 bases between. CDR3 length: 11 amino acids.

This clone has a single count. This chain uses TRBV2 with TRBJ2-7, with D perhaps matching TRBD1 (5 bases). Per the germline V gene, CDR1 is SNHLY and CDR2 is FYNNEI. The CDR3 totals 12 residues. Trimming stripped 6 bases from V and 3 bases from J, with 9 bases between. As DNA, the CDR3 is TGTGCCAGCAGGACCCAGGGCTACGAGCAGTACTTC. It translates to CASRTQGYEQYF.

The chain combines TRBV18 with TRBJ1-5, with D tentatively TRBD1 (6 bases). The V gene lost 0 bases and the J gene lost 7 bases, with 16 bases spanning the gap. The CDR3 totals 16 residues. Germline lookup yields CDR1 KGHSH and CDR2 LQKENI. The CDR3 nucleotides read TGTGCCAGCTCACCACCTGGTAACAGGGCTAAACAGCCCCAGCATTTT. Protein: CASSPPGNRAKQPQHF.

CDR3 nucleotides: TGTGCCAGCAGCGCCAACCCGGGGGGGCCAGATACGCAGTATTTT. Translated, it gives CASSANPGGPDTQYF. This chain joins TRBV9 and TRBJ2-3, with TRBD2 matching 8 bases. The junction had 7 bases not matched to a gene; V was cut back by 3 bases and J by 4 bases. The CDR3 spans 15 residues. The germline CDR1 and CDR2 sequences are SGDLS and YYNGEE.

The CDR3 bases are TGTGCCTGGGGGACAGGGGCTGGAAACACCATATATTTT. It encodes CAWGTGAGNTIYF. The chain combines TRBV30 with TRBJ1-3; TRBD1 matches at 10 bases. Germline loops: CDR1 GTSNPN, CDR2 SVGIG (reference sequence). The CDR3 consists of 13 residues. The ends lost 5 bases at V and 2 bases at J; junction bases unmatched: 0.

The rearrangement uses TRBV11-2 and TRBJ2-3; possible D gene TRBD2, 6 bases. This CDR3 region has 15 residues. Per germline, CDR1 SGHAT and CDR2 FQNNGV. Trimming took 2 bases from V and 5 from J, leaving 14 bases between them. The CDR3 DNA follows: TGTGCCAGCAGCTTAATGGGATTGGGGGGAGATACGCAGTATTTT. Protein: CASSLMGLGGDTQYF.

The CDR3 DNA sequence: TGCGCCAGCAGCCAAGCACCACTGAGGAACACTGAAGCTTTCTTT. Protein: CASSQAPLRNTEAFF. The chain combines TRBV4-1 with TRBJ1-1; D gene uncertain. The length of the CDR3 is 15 residues. V was shortened by 1 base and J by 1 base, with 10 bases between the two germline ends. CDR1 is MGHRA, CDR2 YSYEKL, per germline.

Remarks on this clone: The sample carries other DNA sequences with the same CDR3. The chain carries TRBV12-5 and TRBJ2-7; D is uncertain. Trimming stripped 6 bases from V and 4 bases from J, with 10 bases between. Per germline, CDR1 LGHNT and CDR2 FRNRAP. The CDR3 is 12 amino acids. The CDR3 reads CASGHTIYEQYF. DNA for the CDR3: TGTGCTAGTGGCCACACCATTTACGAGCAGTACTTC.

The V call is TRBV2, the J call TRBJ2-7; TRBD1 matches at 10 bases. Trimming cost V 8 bases and J 7 bases; bases outside gene matches: 11. Germline CDR1 SNHLY, CDR2 FYNNEI. The CDR3 contains 14 residues. CDR3: CASGGGQGFWEQYF. CDR3 nucleotides: TGTGCCAGCGGCGGGGGACAGGGGTTTTGGGAGCAGTACTTC.

This clone was counted once. The chain employs TRBV2 and TRBJ2-7, with D possibly TRBD1 on 6 matching bases. The CDR3 is made up of 12 amino acids. V was clipped by 9 bases and J by 5 bases, with 14 bases between them. The germline V gene encodes CDR1 SNHLY and CDR2 FYNNEI. CDR3 protein: CARTGQGNEQYF. The CDR3 nucleotides are TGTGCCAGGACAGGCCAAGGGAACGAGCAGTACTTC.

The rearrangement links TRBV27 to TRBJ1-2; 10 bases agree with TRBD1. The V and J ends lost 6 bases and 7 bases, in that order; junction bases with no gene match: 17. The CDR3 loop spans 17 amino acids. Per germline, CDR1 MNHEY and CDR2 SMNVEV (reference sequence). The CDR3 DNA follows: TGTGCCAGCAGCTCGTCCCGGGACAGGGGATTTGGGGGTGGCTACACCTTC. Translation: CASSSSRDRGFGGGYTF.

The rearrangement links TRBV27 to TRBJ2-7, with 8 bases that match TRBD1. The germline gives CDR1 MNHEY, CDR2 SMNVEV (reference sequence). The CDR3 is made up of 12 amino acids. V lost 5 bases and J lost 6; bases outside the gene matches: 3. CDR3 sequence reads: CASSTQGAEQYF. CDR3 DNA: TGTGCCAGCAGTACCCAGGGGGCCGAGCAGTACTTC.